The present entry profiles one T cell receptor (beta chain) with its context. This receptor's antigen is unknown. There are no base qualities to consult, and no much larger clone falls within one base. The CDR3 regions of human TCRbeta chains were analyzed by immunosequencing. As for the authors' bioinformatics: Repertoire TCRs were checked for matches against a reference library of SARS-CoV-2-specific TCRs that had been generated using the MIRA antigen-specificity platform. Breadth meant the fraction of unique TCRs that were SARS-CoV-2-associated, whereas depth meant the fraction of total T cells that were SARS-CoV-2-associated. Using the MIRA data, each spike-specific TCR was assigned both to the spike region to which the TCR was reactive and to a CD4 or CD8 class. Log10-transformed breadth and depth values were compared by one-way ANOVA with Sidak's multiple comparisons tests. Drawn from immuneACCESS, this table holds only the in-frame rearrangements with V and J called that TCRdb kept. Clones are partly lost; checked studies trace under half to an unresolved V gene and leave the rest unexplained. V and J calls and clone size are given by that table; D and trimming were obtained from the DNA. In this sample the table shows roughly 100,000 clones, 88% of which occur a single time. Clones ranked in the top ten supply 2% to 3% of the sample.

According to the study, the label for this sample's time point signals: baseline before first vaccination. Vaccinee samples came from UK trials COV001 and COV002, including a single-blind randomized controlled phase 2/3 trial of AZD1222 (ChAdOx1 nCoV-19) in healthy adults. For TCRbeta chain sequencing, PBMC samples from trial participants were taken at day 0 and at day 28 after the second dose. The sample belongs to a study of T cell responses to AZD1222 COVID-19 vaccine (dated by TCRdb to the early 2020s). Looking at the study overall: AZD1222 recipients given second doses at about 4 weeks or at about 12 weeks were pooled, since spike-specific TCR depth and breadth were not found to differ between the two schedules. A total of approximately 230 trial participants underwent TCR sequencing, of whom approximately 210 received two doses of AZD1222 and about 25 received two doses of the MenACWY control vaccine. Trial participants were enrolled by age into 18-55, 56-69 and 70-plus year subgroups, with approximately 150, 30 and 60 TCR-sequenced participants respectively.

Study-level results and caveats: Nearly half of unique spike-specific TCRs reportedly recognized epitopes outside regions mutated in the B.1.351 and B.1.1.7 variants. The vaccine-associated CD4 TCRs covered the entire spike protein, and the dominant responses fell in regions 160-218 and 743-854. Conclusions about previously exposed vaccinees are limited because only a handful of AZD1222 recipients were SARS-CoV-2 seropositive at baseline. After two AZD1222 doses, spike-specific TCR breadth and depth were significantly higher than at day 0 and than in MenACWY recipients. No day 14 peak-response samples were available, so repertoires were characterized only after the peak T cell response. Most participants were white British and females outnumbered males, and the authors suggested that clonal diversity may have been underestimated. The 56-69-year group was small, and its depth increase did not reach significance, likely because of low power.

Spanning cysteine to phenylalanine, the CDR3 consists of 15 amino acids. Only the CDR3 region is kept as DNA, spanning 45 bases read in frame from base 1. CDR1 and CDR2, per the germline V gene (reference sequence), are LNHDA and SQIVND. V has 5 bases trimmed and J has 6 bases trimmed; junction bases matching no gene number 9. This TCR came from an adult in good health. The rearrangement joined TRBV19 to TRBJ1-5; the junction holds 8 bases that match TRBD1. The sequencing used peripheral blood, collected on day 0 of AZD1222 vaccination. The CDR3 in this case is CASSAPETGGQPQHF. The nucleotides read TGTGCCAGTAGTGCGCCCGAAACAGGGGGTCAGCCCCAGCATTTT. The CDR3 plus the reference TRBV19 and TRBJ1-5 genes for the other parts give the full variable domain: DGGITQSPKYLFRKEGQNVTLSCEQNLNHDAMYWYRQDPGQGLRLIYYSQIVNDFQKGDIAEGYSVSREKKESFPLTVTSAQKNPTAFYLCASSAPETGGQPQHFGDGTRLSIL.